This T cell receptor beta chain is from a study of spatial heterogeneity in lung cancer. Trimming removed 2 bases from V and 0 bases from J, with 13 bases in between. The CDR3 has 16 amino acids. Germline lookup yields CDR1 SGHAT and CDR2 FQNNGV. TCRdb itself ran the 5' RACE reads through MiXCR, one entry per CDR3 protein. The repertoire holds 35,000 to 55,000 distinct CDR3 sequences, about 6.8% seen once, with roughly two fifths in the top ten. Indicated time point: sample taken at primary tumor resection. The clonotype was recovered from a female donor with early-stage non-small cell lung cancer. V usage is TRBV11-2 and J usage is TRBJ1-1; D unclear. Sequencing used PBMCs, obtained at surgery. The CDR3 DNA reads as TGTGCCAGCAGCTTAAAGCTGATCGCGGTGAACACTGAAGCTTTCTTT. Translation: CASSLKLIAVNTEAFF.